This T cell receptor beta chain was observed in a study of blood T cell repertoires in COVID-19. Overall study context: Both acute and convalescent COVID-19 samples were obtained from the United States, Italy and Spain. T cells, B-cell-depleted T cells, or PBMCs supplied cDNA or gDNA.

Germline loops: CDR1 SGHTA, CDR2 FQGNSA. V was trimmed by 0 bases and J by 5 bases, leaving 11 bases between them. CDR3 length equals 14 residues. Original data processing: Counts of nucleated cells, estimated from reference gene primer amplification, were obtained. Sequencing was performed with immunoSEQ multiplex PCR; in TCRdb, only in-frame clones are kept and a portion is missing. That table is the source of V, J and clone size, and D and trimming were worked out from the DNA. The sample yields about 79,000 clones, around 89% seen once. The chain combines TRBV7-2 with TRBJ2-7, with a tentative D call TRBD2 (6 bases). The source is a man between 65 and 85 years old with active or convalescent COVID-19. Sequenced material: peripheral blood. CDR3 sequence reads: CASSLAGTFDEQYF. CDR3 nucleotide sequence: TGTGCCAGCAGCTTAGCGGGGACTTTTGACGAGCAGTACTTC.